A single T cell receptor (beta chain) is shown here with its context. The antigen is undetermined. TCRdb's table, derived via immunoSEQ multiplex PCR, lists solely in-frame clones and lacks some. The data hold roughly 150,000 clones, with 78% observed a single time. These data belong to a study of PD-1 blockade in classical Hodgkin lymphoma. Looking at the study overall: Intravenous infusions of nivolumab 3 mg/kg reached patients every 2 weeks.

Study-level points and caveats: Exclusion was applied to patients who started nivolumab under 1 year after ASCT. CD4+ TCR diversity, unlike CD8+, rose significantly by C4D1. The causes of the repertoire differences, possibly disease activity or prior therapy, remain undefined.

Each of the patients experienced relapse following autologous stem cell transplantation, and their brentuximab vedotin exposure differed. Sequenced material: peripheral blood mononuclear cells (PBMCs), taken before the second cycle of nivolumab. This clonotype originated in a human donor with classical Hodgkin lymphoma.

CDR3 amino acids: CASSYLQGSRKEQYF. The CDR3 coding sequence is TGTGCCAGCAGTTACCTACAAGGCAGCCGTAAGGAGCAGTACTTC. The chain has TRBV6-5 and TRBJ2-7; D is uncertain. The CDR3 contains 15 residues. Trimming shortened V by 2 bases and J by 7 bases, and 18 bases separated the two germline ends. Looked up from germline, CDR1 is MNHEY and CDR2 is SVGAGI.